Listed below are T cell receptor beta chains from one sample, sequenced in a study of blood T cell repertoires in COVID-19. The protocol was immunoSEQ multiplex PCR, while the TCRdb copy is restricted to in-frame clones and leaves out a portion. The sample contains approximately 120,000 clones, about 80% of which appear only once. Sequencing was performed on peripheral blood. The receptors derive from a man in his forties or fifties with active or convalescent COVID-19. Each CDR3 is given with its conserved first and last residue. A D gene is named only where the DNA matches it firmly. Where a row states a size, it is once, few, many or the class of an expanded clone; other rows omit it.

TRBD2,TRBJ2-3,TRBV14,once,TGTGCCAGCAGCCTAAATCGACTAGCTTTGACAGATACGCAGTATTTT,CASSLNRLALTDTQYF
.,TRBJ1-2,TRBV12-3/TRBV12-4,few,TGTGCCAGCACCTACGGGGGGCTGGGTGGCTACACCTTC,CASTYGGLGGYTF
TRBD2,TRBJ2-1,TRBV19,.,TGTGCCAGTAGTTCCCCGGGGGGGAAACCCTACAATGAGCAGTTCTTC,CASSSPGGKPYNEQFF
.,TRBJ1-1,TRBV28,many,TGTGCCAGCAGGGGCAGAGAAGCTTTCTTT,CASRGREAFF
.,TRBJ2-3,TRBV9,.,TGTGCCAGCAGGCAACAGGGTACAGATACGCAGTATTTT,CASRQQGTDTQYF
TRBD2,TRBJ2-5,TRBV3-1/TRBV3-2,.,TGTGCCAGCAGCCAAGATTGGGATAGCGGGAACCAAGAGACCCAGTACTTC,CASSQDWDSGNQETQYF
.,TRBJ2-5,TRBV7-6,.,TGTGCCAGCAGCAGACGAGGCGGCCTCCAAGAGACCCAGTACTTC,CASSRRGGLQETQYF
.,TRBJ2-5,TRBV3-1/TRBV3-2,.,TGTGCCAGCAGTCTCCTACAGGAGACCCAGTACTTC,CASSLLQETQYF
.,TRBJ2-5,TRBV29-1,.,TGCAGCGTTGTCAAAGGAGCCCTAGAGACCCAGTACTTC,CSVVKGALETQYF
TRBD1,TRBJ1-1,TRBV28,.,TGTGCCAGCACCCGGACAGGGGACACTGAAGCTTTCTTT,CASTRTGDTEAFF
.,TRBJ1-6,TRBV19,.,TGTGCCAGTAGTATCGAGGGCGTAAATTCACCCCTCCACTTT,CASSIEGVNSPLHF
.,TRBJ1-3,TRBV15,.,TGTGCCACCAGCAGGACAGGCATCTCTGGAAACACCATATATTTT,CATSRTGISGNTIYF
TRBD1,TRBJ1-6,TRBV3-1/TRBV3-2,.,TGTGCCAGCGGAGGAGGGACAGCCTATAATTCACCCCTCCACTTT,CASGGGTAYNSPLHF
.,TRBJ2-7,TRBV6-5,.,TGTGCCAGCAGTTACCGCTACGAGCAGTACTTC,CASSYRYEQYF
.,TRBJ2-3,TRBV25-1,.,TGTGCCAGCAGTGCGGGGGGCACAGATACGCAGTATTTT,CASSAGGTDTQYF
TRBD1,TRBJ1-2,TRBV29-1,few,TGCAGCGTTCCCGGGACAGGCTATGGCTACACCTTC,CSVPGTGYGYTF
.,TRBJ1-4,TRBV27,.,TGTGCCAGCAGTCGTTCAGGCAGTAATGAAAAACTGTTTTTT,CASSRSGSNEKLFF
.,TRBJ2-5,TRBV24-1,.,TGTGCCACCAGTGATTTTTTAGCGGCGACCCAGTACTTC,CATSDFLAATQYF
TRBD1,TRBJ1-3,TRBV3-1/TRBV3-2,.,TGTGCCAGCAGTCTGGACAGGTCTGGAAACACCATATATTTT,CASSLDRSGNTIYF
TRBD2,TRBJ2-7,TRBV7-3,once,TGTGCCAGCAGCCCCGGACTAGCGAGCTACGAGCAGTACTTC,CASSPGLASYEQYF
.,TRBJ1-5,TRBV24-1,.,TGTGCCAAGAAAGGACATAGGCAGCCCCAGCATTTT,CAKKGHRQPQHF
.,TRBJ2-7,TRBV30,.,TGTGCCTGGGGGGGCGTCTACGAGCAGTACTTC,CAWGGVYEQYF
TRBD1,TRBJ1-1,TRBV3-1/TRBV3-2,.,TGTGCCAGCAGCCTAGGACAGGGGAGGACTGAAGCTTTCTTT,CASSLGQGRTEAFF
.,TRBJ2-7,TRBV29-1,.,TGCAGCGTTGAAGTAGGAGCCAGGGTCGGCATCTACGAGCAGTACTTC,CSVEVGARVGIYEQYF
.,TRBJ1-1,TRBV3-1/TRBV3-2,.,TGTGCCAGCAGGTCGGCGGGCCGGAACACTGAAGCTTTCTTT,CASRSAGRNTEAFF
TRBD1,TRBJ1-6,TRBV6-5,once,TGTGCCAGCAGTTATGGGGACAGTTCACCCCTCCACTTT,CASSYGDSSPLHF
TRBD1,TRBJ2-7,TRBV9,few,TGTGCCAGCAGCGCCGGACAGGGACCCTACGAGCAGTACTTC,CASSAGQGPYEQYF
TRBD2,TRBJ2-7,TRBV20-1,.,TGCAGTGCTAGTATGCGGGGGGGCCTGTACGAGCAGTACTTC,CSASMRGGLYEQYF
TRBD1,TRBJ2-7,TRBV4-1,once,TGCGCCAACAGCTCCCGACAGGGAGAGCCTCCCGAGCAGTACTTC,CANSSRQGEPPEQYF
.,TRBJ1-1,TRBV28,.,TGTGCCAGCAGTTTCGAGGGGCGGGGAGCTTTCTTT,CASSFEGRGAFF
.,TRBJ2-2,TRBV7-3,.,TGTGCCAGCAGCTCGTACACCGGGGAGCTGTTTTTT,CASSSYTGELFF
TRBD1,TRBJ1-4,TRBV7-8,.,TGTGCCAGCAGCTTAAGGGACAGGGGGCTGGGGGAAAAACTGTTTTTT,CASSLRDRGLGEKLFF